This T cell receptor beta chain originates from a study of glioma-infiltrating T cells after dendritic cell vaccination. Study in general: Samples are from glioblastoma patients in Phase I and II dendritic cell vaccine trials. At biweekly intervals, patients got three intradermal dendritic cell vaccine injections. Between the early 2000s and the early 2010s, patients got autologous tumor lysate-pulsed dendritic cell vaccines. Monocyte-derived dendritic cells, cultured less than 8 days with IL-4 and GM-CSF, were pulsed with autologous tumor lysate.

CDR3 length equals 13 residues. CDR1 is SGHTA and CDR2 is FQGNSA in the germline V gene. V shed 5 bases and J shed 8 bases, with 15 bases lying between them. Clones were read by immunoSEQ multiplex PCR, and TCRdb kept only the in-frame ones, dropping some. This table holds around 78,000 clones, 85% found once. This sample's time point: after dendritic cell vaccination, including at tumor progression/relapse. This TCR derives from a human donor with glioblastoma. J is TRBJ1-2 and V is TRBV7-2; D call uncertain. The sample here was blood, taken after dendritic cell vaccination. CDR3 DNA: TGTGCCAGCAGCCCGCGGGATATCGTGGGCTACACCTTC. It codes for CASSPRDIVGYTF. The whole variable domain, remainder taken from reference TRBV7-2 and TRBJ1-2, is GAGVSQSPSNKVTEKGKDVELRCDPISGHTALYWYRQSLGQGLEFLIYFQGNSAPDKSGLPSDRFSAERTGGSVSTLTIQRTQQEDSAVYLCASSPRDIVGYTFGSGTRLTVV.